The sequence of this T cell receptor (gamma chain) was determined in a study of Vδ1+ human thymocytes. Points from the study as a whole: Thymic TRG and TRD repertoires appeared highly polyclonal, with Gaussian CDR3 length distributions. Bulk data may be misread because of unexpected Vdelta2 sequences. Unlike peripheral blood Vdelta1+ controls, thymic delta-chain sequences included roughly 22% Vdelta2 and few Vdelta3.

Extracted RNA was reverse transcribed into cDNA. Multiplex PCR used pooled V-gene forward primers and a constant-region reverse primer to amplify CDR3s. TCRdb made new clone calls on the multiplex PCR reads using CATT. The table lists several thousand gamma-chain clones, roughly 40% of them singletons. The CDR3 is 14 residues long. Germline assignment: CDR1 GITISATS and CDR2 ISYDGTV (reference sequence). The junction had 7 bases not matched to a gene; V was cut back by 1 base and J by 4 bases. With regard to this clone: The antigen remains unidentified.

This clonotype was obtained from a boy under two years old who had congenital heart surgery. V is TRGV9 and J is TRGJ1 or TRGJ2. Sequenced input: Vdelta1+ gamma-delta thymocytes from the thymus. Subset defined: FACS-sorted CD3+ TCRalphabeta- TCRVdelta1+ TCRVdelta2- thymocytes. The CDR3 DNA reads TGTGCCTTGTGGGAGGTAGCAAGGTATTATAAGAAACTCTTT. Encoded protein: CALWEVARYYKKLF.